This T cell receptor beta chain was captured in a study of neurological immune-mediated disorders. Study-level background: Of the multiple sclerosis patients, around 34 in total, some 30 were relapsing-remitting and 3 were secondary progressive. Study-wide results and limits: According to phylogenetic grouping, one related-CDR3 cluster, a possible signature, contained the repertoires of 18 of 34 multiple sclerosis patients.

Synthesis of cDNA was performed by 5'RACE using 10-nucleotide random UMIs. TCRdb fed the 5' RACE reads into MiXCR, producing one record per CDR3 protein. The sample yields roughly 100,000 distinct CDR3 sequences, 3.5% seen once. This clonotype has at least ten counts. The antigen is not known. Germline V gene lookup returns CDR1 LGHDT and CDR2 YNNKEL (reference sequence). V lost 6 bases, J lost 4 bases, and 4 bases stayed unmatched. The CDR3 spans 13 residues. The rearrangement links TRBV3-1 to TRBJ1-1; TRBD1 aligns across 8 bases. Sample: PBMCs. The TCR was taken from a woman in her late teens or twenties with multiple sclerosis. The CDR3 region is CASRETGGTEAFF. The CDR3 bases are TGTGCCAGCAGAGAAACAGGGGGCACTGAAGCTTTCTTT.